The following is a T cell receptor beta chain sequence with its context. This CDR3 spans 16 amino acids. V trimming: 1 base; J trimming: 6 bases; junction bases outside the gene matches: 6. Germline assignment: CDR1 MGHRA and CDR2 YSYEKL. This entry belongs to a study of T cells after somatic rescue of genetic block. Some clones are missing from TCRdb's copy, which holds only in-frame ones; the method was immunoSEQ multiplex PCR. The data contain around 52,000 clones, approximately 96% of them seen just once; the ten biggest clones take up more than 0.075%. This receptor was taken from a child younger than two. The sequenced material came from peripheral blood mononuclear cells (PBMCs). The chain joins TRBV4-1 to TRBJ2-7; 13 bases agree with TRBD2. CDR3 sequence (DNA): TGCGCCAGCAGCCAAGGCAACGGACTAGCGGGAGCCGAGCAGTACTTC. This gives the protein CASSQGNGLAGAEQYF.